The rows below give T cell receptor beta chains drawn from one sample of a study of cytomegalovirus exposure and HLA in healthy donors. Some clones are missing from TCRdb's copy, which holds only in-frame ones; the method was immunoSEQ multiplex PCR. The specimen's table records about 100,000 clones. Sequenced: PBMCs. The receptors come from a girl between 10 and 17 years old in good health and CMV-seropositive. Both conserved end residues are part of each CDR3. A D gene is named only where the DNA matches it firmly.

D,J,V,CDR3,DNA
NA,TRBJ2-2,TRBV15,CATSAQGTGELFF,TGTGCCACCAGTGCGCAGGGAACCGGGGAGCTGTTTTTT
TRBD1,TRBJ1-5,TRBV19,CASSAQGGDQHQHF,TGTGCCAGTAGTGCACAGGGGGGCGATCAGCACCAGCATTTT
TRBD1,TRBJ1-2,TRBV5-1,CASSPGQGAGGYTF,TGCGCCAGCAGCCCGGGACAGGGGGCGGGAGGCTACACCTTC
NA,TRBJ1-6,TRBV9,CASNTGEANSPLHF,TGTGCCAGCAACACGGGGGAGGCCAATTCACCCCTACACTTT
TRBD1,TRBJ1-1,TRBV5-1,CASSLETGRVNTEAFF,TGCGCCAGCAGCTTGGAGACAGGGCGAGTGAACACTGAAGCTTTCTTT
NA,TRBJ1-1,TRBV13,CASSPTGEPEAFF,TGTGCCAGCAGCCCGACCGGGGAGCCTGAAGCTTTCTTT
NA,TRBJ2-5,TRBV18,CASSPPPPSIRGETQYF,TGTGCCAGCTCACCACCTCCTCCTAGCATAAGGGGGGAGACCCAGTACTTC
TRBD1,TRBJ2-3,TRBV30,CAWSEAGGRDTQYF,TGTGCCTGGAGTGAGGCAGGGGGAAGAGATACGCAGTATTTT
TRBD2,TRBJ2-7,TRBV6-5,CASSYSGGSYEQYF,TGTGCCAGCAGTTACAGCGGGGGTAGCTACGAGCAGTACTTC
TRBD2,TRBJ2-7,TRBV4-3,CASSQEGGGLGYEQYF,TGCGCCAGCAGCCAAGAGGGGGGGGGACTAGGCTACGAGCAGTACTTC
TRBD2,TRBJ2-7,TRBV4-2,CASSQESGGAYEQYF,TGTGCCAGCAGCCAAGAGTCCGGGGGGGCCTACGAGCAGTACTTC